The entry that follows covers one T cell receptor (beta chain) sequence. This clone is identified as medium-sized (0.01 to 0.1%). What this receptor recognizes is not known. Per-nucleotide qualities are absent, and no much larger clonotype sits a single base away. The germline V gene encodes CDR1 SGHRS and CDR2 YFSETQ. The junction carries 12 bases between V and J, which are trimmed by 5 bases and 2 bases respectively. Counted from cysteine to phenylalanine, this CDR3 has 14 amino acids. Only the CDR3 DNA stays, 42 bases, in frame from base 1. This entry belongs to a study of pediatric ulcerative colitis (dated by TCRdb to the late 2010s). In the study overall: About seven ulcerative colitis patients had pancolitis and two had left-sided colitis, with histology consistent with ulcerative colitis in all. From under 10 newly diagnosed, treatment-naive pediatric ulcerative colitis patients and a few non-IBD control children, paired blood and rectal samples were collected. By Pediatric Ulcerative Colitis Activity Index, two patients had mild disease, several had moderate disease and three had acute severe colitis. General conclusions and limits of the study: Clonal overlap between a subject's own blood and rectum was significantly greater in ulcerative colitis patients than in controls, which suggests more T cell trafficking to inflamed tissue. Features of the rectal repertoire distinguished controls, mild-moderate colitis patients and acute severe colitis patients, and in acute severe colitis rectal diversity was lower because of clonal expansions. Rectal pinch biopsies may have included blood-derived T cells, especially in patients with overt colitis. Because repertoires came from total lymphocyte DNA, patterns in rare subsets such as regulatory T cells may not be reflected. For technical reasons, blood samples from a couple of patients gave substantially fewer templates, and these samples were excluded from the blood-rectal overlap analysis. Only a few individuals were included in the healthy control group, which was small. A couple of rectal CDR3 clonotypes were found in every ulcerative colitis patient but in no control.

Through the immunoSEQ TRB Survey service, multiplex V and J primers were used to amplify rearranged CDR3 beta regions from genomic DNA. To keep sequencing depth the same across samples, survey-level depth of up to 500,000 reads per sample was applied. The libraries were purified and pooled, then sequenced using Illumina technology. The authors' pipeline ran thus. Productive clonality, sample overlap, pairwise scatters, CDR3 beta length, V/D/J gene usage and productiveness were assessed with immunoSEQ online tools. Calculated diversity was the number of unique rearrangements divided by total templates times 100; Shannon and Simpson indices were also computed. For principal component analysis, Z-score normalized data were analyzed with the R prcomp function and the ggbiplot package. Morisita's index was used to measure clonal overlap between blood and rectum within each subject. Not all clones reach the TCRdb copy of this immuneACCESS table, which keeps in-frame sequences only. Checked studies attribute under half of the gap to unresolved V genes and leave the rest unexplained. V, J and clone size are taken as reported in that table, and D and trimming were inferred from the DNA itself. Across this sample there are about 22,000 clones, with approximately 74% seen only once. About 16% of the sample goes to the ten largest clones.

During colonoscopy, one to two pinch biopsies were obtained from the rectum for research. Before the diagnostic colonoscopy, none of the ulcerative colitis patients had been given immunosuppressive medication. Before DNA isolation, rectal biopsies were subjected to proteinase K digestion. The Wizard kit (Promega) was used to extract genomic DNA from the blood and intestinal samples. The rearranged chain carries TRBV5-1 and TRBJ2-3; TRBD1 is perhaps the D gene, given 6 matching bases. The sequencing input was gut tissue. This receptor was identified in a boy between 10 and 17 years old with severe ulcerative colitis. The DNA sequence is as follows: TGCGCCAGCAGTAGGGACACCTTCACAGATACGCAGTATTTT. Translated, it reads CASSRDTFTDTQYF.